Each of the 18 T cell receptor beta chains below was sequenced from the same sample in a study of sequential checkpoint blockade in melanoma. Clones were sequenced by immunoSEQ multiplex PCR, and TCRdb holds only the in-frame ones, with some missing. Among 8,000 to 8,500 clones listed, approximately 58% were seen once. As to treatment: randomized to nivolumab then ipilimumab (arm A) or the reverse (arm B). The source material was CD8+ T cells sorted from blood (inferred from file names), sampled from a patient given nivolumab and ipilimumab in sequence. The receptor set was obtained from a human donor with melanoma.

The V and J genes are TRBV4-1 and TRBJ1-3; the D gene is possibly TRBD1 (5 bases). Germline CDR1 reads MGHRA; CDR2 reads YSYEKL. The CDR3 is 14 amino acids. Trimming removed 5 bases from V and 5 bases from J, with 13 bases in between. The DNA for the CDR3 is TGCGCCAGCAGCACCGGGCAGGGCAGAAACACCATATATTTT. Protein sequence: CASSTGQGRNTIYF.

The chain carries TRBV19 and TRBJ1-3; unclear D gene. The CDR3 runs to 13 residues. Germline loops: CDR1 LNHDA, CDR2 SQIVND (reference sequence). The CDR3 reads CATNAGSGNTIYF. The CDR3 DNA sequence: TGTGCAACTAATGCGGGCTCTGGAAACACCATATATTTT.

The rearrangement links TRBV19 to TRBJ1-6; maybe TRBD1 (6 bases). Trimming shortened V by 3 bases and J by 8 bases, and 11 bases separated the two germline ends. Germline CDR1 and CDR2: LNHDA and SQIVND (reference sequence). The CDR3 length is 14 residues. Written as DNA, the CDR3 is TGTGCCAGTAGTATCAGGGGTGGGGATTCACCCCTCCACTTT. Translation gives CASSIRGGDSPLHF.

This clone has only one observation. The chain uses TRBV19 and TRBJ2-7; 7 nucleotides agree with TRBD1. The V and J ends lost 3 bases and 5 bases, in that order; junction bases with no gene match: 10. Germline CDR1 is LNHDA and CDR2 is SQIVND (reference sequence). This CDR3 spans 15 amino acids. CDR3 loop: CASSIGSTGLNEQYF. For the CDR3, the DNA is TGTGCCAGTAGTATTGGGTCGACAGGGTTGAACGAGCAGTACTTC.

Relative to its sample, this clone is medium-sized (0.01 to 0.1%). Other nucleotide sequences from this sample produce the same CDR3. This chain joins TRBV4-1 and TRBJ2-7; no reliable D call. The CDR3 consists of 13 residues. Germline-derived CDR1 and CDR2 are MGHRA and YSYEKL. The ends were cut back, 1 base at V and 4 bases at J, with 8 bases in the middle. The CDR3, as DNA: TGCGCCAGCAGCCAAGGATCCGGGTACGAGCAGTACTTC. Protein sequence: CASSQGSGYEQYF.

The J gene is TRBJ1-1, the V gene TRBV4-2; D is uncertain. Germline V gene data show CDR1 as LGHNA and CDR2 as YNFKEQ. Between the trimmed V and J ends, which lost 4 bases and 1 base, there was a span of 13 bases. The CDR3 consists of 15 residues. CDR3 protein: CASSPIPTENTEAFF. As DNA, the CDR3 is TGTGCCAGCAGCCCGATACCTACAGAGAACACTGAAGCTTTCTTT.

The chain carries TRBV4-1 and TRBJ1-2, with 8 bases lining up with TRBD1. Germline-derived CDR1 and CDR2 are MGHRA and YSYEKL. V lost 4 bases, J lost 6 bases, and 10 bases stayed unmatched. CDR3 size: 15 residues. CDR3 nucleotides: TGCGCCAGCAGCCTCGCCAGGGGGCGAAGGGATGGCTACACCTTC. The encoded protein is CASSLARGRRDGYTF.

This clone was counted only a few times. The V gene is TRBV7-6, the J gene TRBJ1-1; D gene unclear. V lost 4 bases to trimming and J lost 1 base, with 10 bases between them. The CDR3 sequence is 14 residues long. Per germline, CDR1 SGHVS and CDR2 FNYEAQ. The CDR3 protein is CASSSGLSNTEAFF. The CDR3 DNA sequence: TGTGCCAGCAGCTCTGGACTCTCGAACACTGAAGCTTTCTTT.

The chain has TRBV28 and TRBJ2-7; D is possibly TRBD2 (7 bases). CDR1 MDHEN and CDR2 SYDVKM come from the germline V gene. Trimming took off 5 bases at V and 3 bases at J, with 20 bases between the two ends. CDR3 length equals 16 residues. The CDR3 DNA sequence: TGTGCCAGCAGTCGGGGGGATGAGACAGGACACTACGAGCAGTACTTC. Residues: CASSRGDETGHYEQYF.

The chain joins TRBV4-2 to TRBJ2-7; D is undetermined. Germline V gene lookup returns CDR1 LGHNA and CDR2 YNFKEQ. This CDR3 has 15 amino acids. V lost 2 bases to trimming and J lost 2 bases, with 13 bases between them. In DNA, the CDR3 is TGTGCCAGCAGCCAAACGCGTTCGATTACCTACGAGCAGTACTTC. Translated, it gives CASSQTRSITYEQYF.

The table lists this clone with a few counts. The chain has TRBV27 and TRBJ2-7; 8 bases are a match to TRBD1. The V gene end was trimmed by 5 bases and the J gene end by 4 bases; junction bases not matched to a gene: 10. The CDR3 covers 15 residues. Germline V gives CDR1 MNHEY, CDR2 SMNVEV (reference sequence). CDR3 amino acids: CASSPQGASGYEQYF. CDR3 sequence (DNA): TGTGCCAGCAGTCCCCAGGGGGCGTCGGGGTACGAGCAGTACTTC.

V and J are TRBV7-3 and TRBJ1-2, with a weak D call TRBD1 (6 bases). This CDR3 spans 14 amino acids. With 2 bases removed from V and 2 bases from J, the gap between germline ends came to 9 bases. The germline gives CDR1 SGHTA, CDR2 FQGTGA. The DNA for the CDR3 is TGTGCCAGCAGCTTAGGGGGCGGAAACTATGGCTACACCTTC. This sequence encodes CASSLGGGNYGYTF.

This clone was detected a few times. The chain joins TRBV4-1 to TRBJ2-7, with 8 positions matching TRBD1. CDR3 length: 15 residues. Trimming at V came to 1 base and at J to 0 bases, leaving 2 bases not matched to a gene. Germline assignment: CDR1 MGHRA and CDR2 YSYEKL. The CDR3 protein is CASSQGDRLSYEQYF. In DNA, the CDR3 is TGCGCCAGCAGCCAAGGGGACAGGCTCTCCTACGAGCAGTACTTC.

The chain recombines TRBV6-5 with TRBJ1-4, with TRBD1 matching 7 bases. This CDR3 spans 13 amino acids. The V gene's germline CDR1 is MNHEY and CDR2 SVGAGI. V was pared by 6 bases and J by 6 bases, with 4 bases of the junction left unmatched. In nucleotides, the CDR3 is TGTGCCAGCAGAAGGGGGCTGGATGAAAAACTGTTTTTT. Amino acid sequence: CASRRGLDEKLFF.

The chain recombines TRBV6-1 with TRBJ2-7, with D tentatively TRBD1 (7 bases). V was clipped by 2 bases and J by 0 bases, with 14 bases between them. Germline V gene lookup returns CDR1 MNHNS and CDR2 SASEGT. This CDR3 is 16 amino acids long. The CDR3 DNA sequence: TGTGCCAGCAGTGAAAGTGTCAGGGGGGACTCCTACGAGCAGTACTTC. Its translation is CASSESVRGDSYEQYF.

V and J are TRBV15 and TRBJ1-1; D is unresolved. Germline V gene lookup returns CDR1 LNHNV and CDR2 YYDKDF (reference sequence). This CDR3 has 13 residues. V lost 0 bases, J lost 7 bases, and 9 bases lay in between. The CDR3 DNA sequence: TGTGCCACCAGCAGAGATAGGCGGAATGAAGCTTTCTTT. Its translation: CATSRDRRNEAFF.

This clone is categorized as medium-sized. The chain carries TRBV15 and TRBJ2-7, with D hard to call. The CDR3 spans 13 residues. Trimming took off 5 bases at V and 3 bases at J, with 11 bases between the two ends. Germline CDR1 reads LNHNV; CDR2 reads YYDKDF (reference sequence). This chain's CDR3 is CATSARSSYEQYF. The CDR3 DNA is TGTGCCACCAGCGCCCGCTCCAGCTACGAGCAGTACTTC.

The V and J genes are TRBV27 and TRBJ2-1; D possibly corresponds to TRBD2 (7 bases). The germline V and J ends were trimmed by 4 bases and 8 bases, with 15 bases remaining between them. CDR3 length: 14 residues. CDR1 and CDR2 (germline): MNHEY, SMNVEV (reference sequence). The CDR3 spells CASSWGGRFDEQFF. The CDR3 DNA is TGTGCCAGCAGTTGGGGGGGCCGATTTGATGAGCAGTTCTTC.